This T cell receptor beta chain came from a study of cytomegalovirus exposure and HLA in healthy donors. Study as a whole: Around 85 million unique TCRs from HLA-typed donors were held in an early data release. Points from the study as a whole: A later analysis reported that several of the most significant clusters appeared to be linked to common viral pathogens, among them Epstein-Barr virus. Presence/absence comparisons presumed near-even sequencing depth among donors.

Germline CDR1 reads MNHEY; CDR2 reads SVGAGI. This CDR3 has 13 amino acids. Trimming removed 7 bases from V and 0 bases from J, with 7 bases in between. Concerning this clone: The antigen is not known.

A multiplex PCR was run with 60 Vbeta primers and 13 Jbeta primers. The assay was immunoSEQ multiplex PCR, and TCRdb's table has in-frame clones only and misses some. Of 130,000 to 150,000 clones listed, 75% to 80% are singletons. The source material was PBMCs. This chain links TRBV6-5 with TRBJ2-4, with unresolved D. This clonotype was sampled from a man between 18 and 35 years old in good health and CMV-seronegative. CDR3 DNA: TGTGCCAGCACCGCGCCAGCCAAAAACATTCAGTACTTC. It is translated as CASTAPAKNIQYF.